These 27 T cell receptor beta chains share one sample of origin, sequenced in a study of T-cell memory formation after mild COVID-19. One entry per CDR3 protein, called by TCRdb with MiXCR from the 5' RACE reads. This table has 180,000 or so distinct CDR3 sequences, roughly 11% appearing once. Input material: PBMCs or a T cell subset sorted from them (not recorded which). The receptor set was obtained from a man between 18 and 35 years old who had mild COVID-19 (a few samples of this study predate the infection). Cell type and time point are not known.

The V gene is TRBV5-1, the J gene TRBJ2-3; no clear D gene. Germline V gives CDR1 SGHRS, CDR2 YFSETQ. V lost 0 bases and J 2 bases, leaving 10 bases between the germline ends. The CDR3 extends over 15 amino acids. The CDR3 coding sequence is TGCGCCAGCAGCTTGGCTCCAGGAGCCACAGATACGCAGTATTTT. This encodes CASSLAPGATDTQYF.

The J gene is TRBJ1-1, the V gene TRBV5-1, with TRBD1 as a possible D gene (6 bases). Deletions cut 7 bases from V and 2 bases from J, with 12 bases between. Germline-derived CDR1 and CDR2 are SGHRS and YFSETQ. The CDR3 has 13 amino acids. As DNA, the CDR3 is TGCGCCAGCCAAGGACAGCCAAACACTGAAGCTTTCTTT. This encodes CASQGQPNTEAFF.

The sample holds a few counts of this clonotype. The chain has TRBV3-1 and TRBJ2-4; a weak D match, TRBD2 (5 bases). The CDR3 is made up of 15 amino acids. The V end lost 0 bases, the J end lost 4 bases, and 10 bases lay between the germline ends. Germline loops: CDR1 LGHDT, CDR2 YNNKEL (reference sequence). The CDR3 nucleotides read TGTGCCAGCAGCCAAGACAGCGGATCTAAAAACATTCAGTACTTC. It encodes CASSQDSGSKNIQYF.

This clonotype occurred a few times. The rearrangement uses TRBV20-1 and TRBJ1-3; weak D call: TRBD1 (6 bases). The length of the CDR3 is 14 residues. Trimming took 6 bases from V and 0 from J, leaving 12 bases between them. Germline CDR1 DFQATT, CDR2 SNEGSKA (reference sequence). CDR3 residues: CSAKDRSSGNTIYF. The DNA for the CDR3 is TGCAGTGCCAAGGACAGAAGCTCTGGAAACACCATATATTTT.

The chain has TRBV29-1 and TRBJ2-3, with D possibly matching TRBD2 (6 bases). V lost 4 bases to trimming and J lost 3 bases, with 11 bases between them. CDR1 and CDR2 (germline): SQVTM, ANQGSEA. The CDR3 covers 13 residues. The CDR3 protein is CSVAGVGTDTQYF. DNA of the CDR3: TGCAGCGTTGCGGGGGTAGGGACAGATACGCAGTATTTT.

The genes are TRBV9 and TRBJ2-3, with 9 bases lining up with TRBD2. CDR3 length: 20 residues. CDR1 and CDR2 (germline): SGDLS, YYNGEE. The trim removed 4 bases at V and 0 bases at J, leaving 18 bases unmatched. CDR3 nucleotides: TGTGCCAGCAGCCCCAGGAGGGCTAGCGGGACTTATGCTAGCACAGATACGCAGTATTTT. It encodes CASSPRRASGTYASTDTQYF.

The V and J genes are TRBV6-5 and TRBJ2-3; 8 nucleotides match TRBD2. Germline V lookup: CDR1 MNHEY, CDR2 SVGAGI. J lost 3 bases, V lost 8 bases, and 4 bases had no gene match. This CDR3 has 13 residues. CDR3 region: CASRGGPTDTQYF. CDR3 coding DNA: TGTGCCAGCCGGGGGGGGCCTACAGATACGCAGTATTTT.

The CDR3 nucleotides are TGTGCCAGCAGTTTTTCGGGGGCCCAGTACTTC. It yields the protein CASSFSGAQYF. This chain uses TRBV12-3 or TRBV12-4 with TRBJ2-5, with D perhaps TRBD2 (6 bases). CDR3 length: 11 residues. Trimming left V 3 bases short and J 9 bases short, with 8 bases between.

The table lists this clonotype with many counts. The gene calls are TRBV6-5 and TRBJ2-1, with D maybe TRBD2 (8 bases). The CDR3 has 18 residues. The V gene lost 0 bases and the J gene lost 0 bases, with 15 bases spanning the gap. Germline V lookup: CDR1 MNHEY, CDR2 SVGAGI. CDR3 DNA sequence: TGTGCCAGCAGTTACTCGCGGCGGGGGGACAGCTCCTACAATGAGCAGTTCTTC. Encoded protein: CASSYSRRGDSSYNEQFF.

This clonotype has only a few counts. V gene TRBV7-2 combines with J gene TRBJ1-2; 8 bases are shared with TRBD1. Germline V gives CDR1 SGHTA, CDR2 FQGNSA. V was clipped by 4 bases and J by 5 bases; unmatched bases: 9. The CDR3 contains 15 residues. The DNA for the CDR3 is TGTGCCAGCAGCTCGCCGGACAGGGCCGAATATGGCTACACCTTC. Translated: CASSSPDRAEYGYTF.

A few counts support this clonotype. The chain links TRBV7-9 to TRBJ1-5; D not resolved. The CDR3 has 13 residues. The ends were cut back, 7 bases at V and 3 bases at J, with 10 bases in the middle. Germline values: CDR1 SEHNR, CDR2 FQNEAQ (reference sequence). This CDR3 reads CASIGQSNQPQHF. The CDR3 DNA is TGTGCCAGCATAGGGCAGTCCAATCAGCCCCAGCATTTT.

The chain links TRBV7-2 to TRBJ1-1; D call uncertain. V dropped 3 bases and J dropped 6 bases, with 11 bases sitting between them. Germline CDR1 SGHTA, CDR2 FQGNSA. The CDR3 has 13 amino acids. CDR3 residues: CASSFSRGPEAFF. DNA for the CDR3: TGTGCCAGCAGCTTCTCTCGGGGTCCTGAAGCTTTCTTT.

This clonotype has only a few counts. The CDR3 spells CASSLWGAGGTEAFF. CDR3 coding DNA: TGTGCCAGCAGCTTGTGGGGGGCCGGGGGCACTGAAGCTTTCTTT. The chain has TRBV7-2 and TRBJ1-1; maybe TRBD1 (6 bases). CDR3 size: 15 residues. The V gene's germline CDR1 is SGHTA and CDR2 FQGNSA. V was shortened by 3 bases and J by 4 bases, with 15 bases between the two germline ends.

This clonotype was picked up a small number of times. The J gene is TRBJ1-6, the V gene TRBV4-3; no reliable D call. This CDR3 spans 17 amino acids. Looked up from germline, CDR1 is LGHNA and CDR2 is YSLEER. Trimming stripped 3 bases from V and 2 bases from J, with 14 bases between. The CDR3 region has the DNA TGCGCCAGCAGCCATGATTCAATGGCCCCCTATAATTCACCCCTCCACTTT. This sequence encodes CASSHDSMAPYNSPLHF.

The genes are TRBV12-3 or TRBV12-4 and TRBJ1-1, with 7 bases fitting TRBD1. The length of the CDR3 is 14 residues. The V segment lost 7 bases and the J segment 4 bases; nucleotides outside the gene matches: 9. The DNA for the CDR3 is TGTGCCAGCATAGGTCAGGGGACAGTCACTGAAGCTTTCTTT. Translated, it gives CASIGQGTVTEAFF.

CDR3 sequence (DNA): TGTGCCAGCAGTTACTCTAGCGTCAGTGATGAGCAGTACTTC. As protein: CASSYSSVSDEQYF. The chain recombines TRBV6-6 with TRBJ2-7; tentative D call: TRBD2 (5 bases). CDR1 is MNHNY and CDR2 is SVGAGI in the germline V gene (reference sequence). This CDR3 has 14 residues. Trimming pared 0 bases from V and 7 bases from J, leaving 13 bases between.

This clonotype was seen a few times. The chain employs TRBV20-1 and TRBJ2-7, with 9 nucleotides matching TRBD1. The ends lost 0 bases at V and 3 bases at J; junction bases unmatched: 3. Germline CDR1 reads DFQATT; CDR2 reads SNEGSKA (reference sequence). The CDR3 totals 14 residues. CDR3 in amino acids: CSAREGQGHYEQYV. For the CDR3, the DNA is TGCAGTGCTAGAGAGGGACAGGGACACTACGAGCAGTACGTC.

CDR3: CASSLRGNSPLHF. The CDR3 DNA reads as TGTGCCAGCAGTTTGAGGGGTAATTCACCCCTCCACTTT. V and J are TRBV12-3 or TRBV12-4 and TRBJ1-6, with D possibly TRBD1 on 5 matching bases. The CDR3 totals 13 residues. Trimming pared 3 bases from V and 6 bases from J, leaving 6 bases between.

The chain couples TRBV6-2 or TRBV6-3 to TRBJ2-5, with 9 bases aligning to TRBD2. CDR1 and CDR2 (germline): MNHEY, SVGEGT. The CDR3 consists of 17 residues. The trim removed 5 bases at V and 0 bases at J, leaving 10 bases unmatched. The CDR3 region is CASSGGRLAVYQETQYF. Here the CDR3 DNA reads TGTGCCAGCAGTGGAGGACGACTAGCGGTTTACCAAGAGACCCAGTACTTC.

This clonotype came up a few times. The J gene is TRBJ1-5, the V gene TRBV18; 8 nucleotides align to TRBD1. In germline, CDR1 is KGHSH, CDR2 LQKENI. With 2 bases clipped from V and 0 bases from J, the junction kept 6 bases outside the gene matches. CDR3 length equals 17 residues. CDR3 sequence: CASSPDTDRGSNQPQHF. The CDR3, as DNA: TGTGCCAGCTCACCAGACACCGACAGGGGTAGCAATCAGCCCCAGCATTTT.

V and J are TRBV7-2 and TRBJ2-3; 10 positions agree with TRBD2. CDR1 and CDR2 (germline): SGHTA, FQGNSA. After removal of 5 bases from V and 2 bases from J, the junction contained 13 bases not matched to a gene. The CDR3 consists of 18 residues. CDR3 DNA sequence: TGTGCCAGCAGCACCCGATACGGGACTAGCGCTGCCACAGATACGCAGTATTTT. Protein product: CASSTRYGTSAATDTQYF.

In its sample, this clonotype was seen a few times. This chain links TRBV20-1 with TRBJ2-7, with D possibly being TRBD1 (5 bases). Germline assignment: CDR1 DFQATT and CDR2 SNEGSKA (reference sequence). This CDR3 contains 14 residues. The V gene lost 6 bases and the J gene lost 0 bases, with 15 bases spanning the gap. This CDR3 is CSAKGSTDSYEQYV. In DNA, the CDR3 is TGCAGTGCGAAGGGGTCCACGGACTCCTACGAGCAGTACGTC.

The J gene is TRBJ2-1, the V gene TRBV7-3; 14 nucleotides align to TRBD2. This CDR3 has 17 residues. CDR1 is SGHTA and CDR2 is FQGTGA in the germline V gene. The V gene end was trimmed by 1 base and the J gene end by 5 bases; junction bases not matched to a gene: 4. The chain's CDR3 is CASSLRTSGGQDNEQFF. The CDR3 nucleotides are TGTGCCAGCAGCTTAAGGACTAGCGGGGGGCAGGACAATGAGCAGTTCTTC.

The V call is TRBV9, the J call TRBJ2-1; D is possibly TRBD2 (5 bases). The CDR3 is made up of 16 amino acids. Looked up from germline, CDR1 is SGDLS and CDR2 is YYNGEE. V shed 4 bases and J shed 2 bases, with 16 bases lying between them. The CDR3 region has the DNA TGTGCCAGCAGCCCCTACTTAGGGAGCACCTACAATGAGCAGTTCTTC. This gives the protein CASSPYLGSTYNEQFF.

About this clonotype itself: Sequence at one end of the junction differs from germline and may be a read error. The V and J genes are TRBV7-2 and TRBJ2-7, with no clear D. Germline CDR1 is SGHTA and CDR2 is FQGNSA. The CDR3 extends over 13 amino acids. The CDR3 loop is CASSSRAVGEQYF. Here the CDR3 DNA reads TGTGCAAGCAGCTCGCGAGCCGTTGGAGAGCAGTACTTC. The full variable domain, with the rest looked up from reference TRBV7-2 and TRBJ2-7, is GAGVSQSPSNKVTEKGKDVELRCDPISGHTALYWYRQSLGQGLEFLIYFQGNSAPDKSGLPSDRFSAERTGGSVSTLTIQRTQQEDSAVYLCASSSRAVGEQYFGPGTRLTVT.

This clonotype was counted a few times. This chain uses TRBV4-3 with TRBJ2-1, with D hard to call. CDR1 and CDR2 from the germline V gene are LGHNA and YSLEER. The CDR3 sequence is 15 residues long. The V and J ends lost 4 bases and 6 bases respectively, with 16 bases between them. The CDR3 DNA is TGCGCCAGCAGCCCCCTTAACGGGCACCGCAATGAGCAGTTCTTC. Translation gives CASSPLNGHRNEQFF.

This clonotype was counted ten times or more. The V gene is TRBV9, the J gene TRBJ2-2; 7 bases line up with TRBD1. The CDR3 has 16 residues. V lost 3 bases to trimming and J lost 8 bases; unmatched junction nucleotides: 13. The germline V gene encodes CDR1 SGDLS and CDR2 YYNGEE. The chain's CDR3 is CASSDNAMRGQGELFF. CDR3 sequence (DNA): TGTGCCAGCAGCGACAACGCGATGAGGGGGCAGGGGGAGCTGTTTTTT.